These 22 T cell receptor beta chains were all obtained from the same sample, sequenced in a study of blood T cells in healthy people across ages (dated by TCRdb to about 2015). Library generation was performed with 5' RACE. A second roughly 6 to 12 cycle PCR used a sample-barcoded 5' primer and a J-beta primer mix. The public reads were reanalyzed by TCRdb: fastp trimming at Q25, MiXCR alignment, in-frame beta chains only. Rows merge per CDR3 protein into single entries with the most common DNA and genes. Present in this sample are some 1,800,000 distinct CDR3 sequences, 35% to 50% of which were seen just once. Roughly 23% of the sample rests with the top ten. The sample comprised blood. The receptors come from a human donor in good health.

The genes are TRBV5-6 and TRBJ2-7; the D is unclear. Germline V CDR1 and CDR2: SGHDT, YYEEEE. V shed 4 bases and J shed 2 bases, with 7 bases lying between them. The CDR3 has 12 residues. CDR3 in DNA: TGTGCCAGCAGCGGCAGCGCCTACGAGCAGTACGTC. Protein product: CASSGSAYEQYV.

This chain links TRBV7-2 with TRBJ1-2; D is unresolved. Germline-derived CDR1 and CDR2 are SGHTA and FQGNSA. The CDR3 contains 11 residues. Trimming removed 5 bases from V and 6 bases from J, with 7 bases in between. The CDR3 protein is CASSVADGYTF. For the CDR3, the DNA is TGTGCCAGCAGCGTCGCAGATGGCTACACCTTC.

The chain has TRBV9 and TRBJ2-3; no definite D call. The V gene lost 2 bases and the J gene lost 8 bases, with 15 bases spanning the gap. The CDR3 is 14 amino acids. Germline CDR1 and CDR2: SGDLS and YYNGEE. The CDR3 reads CASSVQLSPFTQYF. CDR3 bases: TGTGCCAGCAGCGTCCAGTTGTCGCCATTTACGCAGTATTTT.

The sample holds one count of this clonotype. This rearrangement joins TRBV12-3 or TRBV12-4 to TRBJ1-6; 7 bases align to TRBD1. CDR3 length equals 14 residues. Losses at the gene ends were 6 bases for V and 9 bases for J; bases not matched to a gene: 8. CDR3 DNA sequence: TGTGCCAGCAGGGTCGAGGGGGCGGGTTCACCCCTCCACTTT. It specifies CASRVEGAGSPLHF.

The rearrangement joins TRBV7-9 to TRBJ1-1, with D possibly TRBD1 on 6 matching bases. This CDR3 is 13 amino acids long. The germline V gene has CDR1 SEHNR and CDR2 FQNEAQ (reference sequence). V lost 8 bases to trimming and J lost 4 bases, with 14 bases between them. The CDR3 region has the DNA TGTGCCAGCCATGCGGGCAGGGGCACTGAAGCTTTCTTT. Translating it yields CASHAGRGTEAFF.

The CDR3 protein is CASSYSAWNSPLHF. CDR3 coding DNA: TGTGCCAGCAGTTACTCAGCGTGGAATTCACCCCTCCACTTT. This chain connects TRBV6-5 to TRBJ1-6; the D is unclear. CDR1 is MNHEY, CDR2 SVGAGI, per germline. V was cut by 0 bases and J by 7 bases, with 7 bases left in between. CDR3 length equals 14 residues.

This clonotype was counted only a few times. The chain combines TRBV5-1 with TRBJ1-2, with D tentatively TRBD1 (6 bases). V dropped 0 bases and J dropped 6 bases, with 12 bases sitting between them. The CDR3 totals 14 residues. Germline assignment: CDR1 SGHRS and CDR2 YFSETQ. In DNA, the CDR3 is TGCGCCAGCAGCTTGGACCAGGGGATGGATGGCTACACCTTC. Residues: CASSLDQGMDGYTF.

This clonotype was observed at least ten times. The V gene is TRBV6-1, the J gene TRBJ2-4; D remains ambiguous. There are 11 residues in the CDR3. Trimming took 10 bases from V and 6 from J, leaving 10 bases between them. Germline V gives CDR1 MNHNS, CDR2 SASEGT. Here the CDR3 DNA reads TGTGCCATCCGCCTGGGAAACATTCAGTACTTC. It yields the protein CAIRLGNIQYF.

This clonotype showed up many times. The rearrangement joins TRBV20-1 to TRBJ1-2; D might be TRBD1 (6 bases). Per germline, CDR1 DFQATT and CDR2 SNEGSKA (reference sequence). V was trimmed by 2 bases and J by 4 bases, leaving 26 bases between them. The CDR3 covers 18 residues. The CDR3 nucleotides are TGCAGTGCTAGATCCCCCCGGGGAGGGGGGGCGCAGGGCTATGGCTACACCTTC. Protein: CSARSPRGGGAQGYGYTF.

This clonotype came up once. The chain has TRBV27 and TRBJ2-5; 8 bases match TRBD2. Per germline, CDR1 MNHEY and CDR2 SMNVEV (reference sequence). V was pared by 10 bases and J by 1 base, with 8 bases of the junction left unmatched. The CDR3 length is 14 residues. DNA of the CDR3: TGTGCCACTTCACTGGCGGGGGGCCAAGAGACCCAGTACTTC. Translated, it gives CATSLAGGQETQYF.

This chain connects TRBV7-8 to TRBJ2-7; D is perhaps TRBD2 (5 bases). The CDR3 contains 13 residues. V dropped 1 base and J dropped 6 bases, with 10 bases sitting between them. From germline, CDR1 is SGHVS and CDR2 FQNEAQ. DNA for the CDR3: TGTGCCAGCAGCTTAGGGGGAGATGGCGAGCAGTACTTC. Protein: CASSLGGDGEQYF.

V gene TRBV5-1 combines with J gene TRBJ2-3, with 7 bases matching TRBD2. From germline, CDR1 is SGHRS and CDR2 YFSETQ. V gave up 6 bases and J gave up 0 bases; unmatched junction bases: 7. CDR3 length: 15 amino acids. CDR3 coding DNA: TGCGCCAGCACATTCAGCGGGGCCAGCACAGATACGCAGTATTTT. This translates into CASTFSGASTDTQYF.

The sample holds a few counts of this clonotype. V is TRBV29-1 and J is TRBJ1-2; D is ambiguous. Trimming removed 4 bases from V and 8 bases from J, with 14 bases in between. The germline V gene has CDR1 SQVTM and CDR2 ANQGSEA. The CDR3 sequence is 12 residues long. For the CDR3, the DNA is TGCAGCGTTGGGGCCCACTTCGTAGGCTACACCTTC. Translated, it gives CSVGAHFVGYTF.

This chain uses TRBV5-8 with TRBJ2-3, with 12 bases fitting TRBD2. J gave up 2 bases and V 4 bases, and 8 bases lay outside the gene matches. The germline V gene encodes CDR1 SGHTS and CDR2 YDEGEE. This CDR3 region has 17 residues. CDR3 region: CASSPYRTSGNTDTQYF. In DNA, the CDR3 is TGTGCCAGCAGCCCCTACCGGACTAGCGGGAACACAGATACGCAGTATTTT.

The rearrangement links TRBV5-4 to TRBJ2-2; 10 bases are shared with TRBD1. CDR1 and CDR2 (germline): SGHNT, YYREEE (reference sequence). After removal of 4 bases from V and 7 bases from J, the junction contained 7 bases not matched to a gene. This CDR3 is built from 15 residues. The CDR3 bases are TGTGCCAGCAGCACCGGGACAGGGGACGTCGGGGAGCTGTTTTTT. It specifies CASSTGTGDVGELFF.

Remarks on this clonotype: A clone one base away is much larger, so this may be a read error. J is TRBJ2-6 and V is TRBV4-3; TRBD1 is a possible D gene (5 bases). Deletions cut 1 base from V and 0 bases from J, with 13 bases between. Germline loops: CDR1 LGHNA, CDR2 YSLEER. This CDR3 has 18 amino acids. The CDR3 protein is CASSQGRQRSSGANVLTF. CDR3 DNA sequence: TGCGCCAGCAGCCAAGGAAGACAGAGGAGCTCTGGGGCCAACGTCCTGACTTTC.

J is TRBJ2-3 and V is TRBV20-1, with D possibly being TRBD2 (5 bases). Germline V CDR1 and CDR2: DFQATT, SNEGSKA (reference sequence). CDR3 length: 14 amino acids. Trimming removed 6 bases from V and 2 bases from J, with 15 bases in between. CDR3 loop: CSAEVGDFTDTQYF. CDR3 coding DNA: TGCAGTGCAGAAGTGGGAGACTTCACAGATACGCAGTATTTT.

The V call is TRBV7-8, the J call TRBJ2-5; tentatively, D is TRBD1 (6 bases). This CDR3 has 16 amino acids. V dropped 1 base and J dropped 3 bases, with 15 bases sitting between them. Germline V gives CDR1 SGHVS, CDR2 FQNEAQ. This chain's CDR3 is CASSLVNWQGKETQYF. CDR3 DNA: TGTGCCAGCAGCTTAGTAAATTGGCAGGGGAAAGAGACCCAGTACTTC.

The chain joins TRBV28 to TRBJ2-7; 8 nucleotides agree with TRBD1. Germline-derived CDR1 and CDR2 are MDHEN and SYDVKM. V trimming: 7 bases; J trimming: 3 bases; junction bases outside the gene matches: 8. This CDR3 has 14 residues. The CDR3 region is CASTPDRGHYEQYF. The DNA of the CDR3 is TGTGCCAGCACCCCCGACAGGGGTCACTACGAGCAGTACTTC.

The CDR3 DNA sequence: TGTGCCAGCAGCTCTGTAGGGGGCGCGGAGACCCAGTACTTC. Encoded protein: CASSSVGGAETQYF. The rearrangement uses TRBV7-3 and TRBJ2-5; 7 nucleotides align to TRBD1. The CDR3 loop spans 14 amino acids. V lost 4 bases and J lost 5; bases outside the gene matches: 7. In germline, CDR1 is SGHTA, CDR2 FQGTGA.

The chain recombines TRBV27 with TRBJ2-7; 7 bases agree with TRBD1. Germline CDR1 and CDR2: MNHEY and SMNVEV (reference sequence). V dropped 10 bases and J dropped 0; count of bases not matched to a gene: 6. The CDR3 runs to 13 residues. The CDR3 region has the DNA TGTGCCACGGGGACAGCCAACTCCTACGAGCAGTACTTC. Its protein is CATGTANSYEQYF.

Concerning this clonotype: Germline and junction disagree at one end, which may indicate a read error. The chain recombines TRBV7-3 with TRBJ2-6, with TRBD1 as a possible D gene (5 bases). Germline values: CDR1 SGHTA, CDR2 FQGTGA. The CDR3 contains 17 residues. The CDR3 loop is CASSPQSGRPGANVRTF. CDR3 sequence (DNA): TGTGCCAGCAGCCCTCAATCTGGACGACCTGGGGCCAACGTCCGGACTTTC.